This T cell receptor (beta chain) was recovered during a study of blood T cell repertoires in COVID-19. Study-level information: Researchers got acute and convalescent COVID-19 samples from the United States, Italy and Spain. Sources were T cells, B-cell-depleted T cells, or PBMCs; the material itself was cDNA or gDNA.

In the original analysis: From reference gene primer amplification, estimates of nucleated cell counts were derived. Sequenced by immunoSEQ multiplex PCR; TCRdb stores in-frame clones only, minus some. Clone size and the V and J calls come from that table; the DNA yielded D and trimming. The data contain some 280,000 clones, roughly 89% of them singletons. The CDR3 has 15 amino acids. CDR1 is LGHDT, CDR2 YNNKEL, per germline (reference sequence). Trimming took 3 bases from V and 0 from J, leaving 9 bases between them. The chain carries TRBV3-1 (or the pseudogene TRBV3-2) and TRBJ1-3; tentatively, D is TRBD1 (5 bases). The specimen sequenced was peripheral blood. The receptor was isolated from a woman aged 40 to 55 who had recovered from COVID-19. In DNA, the CDR3 is TGTGCCAGCAGCCAGACAGTACTCTCTGGAAACACCATATATTTT. The encoded protein is CASSQTVLSGNTIYF.